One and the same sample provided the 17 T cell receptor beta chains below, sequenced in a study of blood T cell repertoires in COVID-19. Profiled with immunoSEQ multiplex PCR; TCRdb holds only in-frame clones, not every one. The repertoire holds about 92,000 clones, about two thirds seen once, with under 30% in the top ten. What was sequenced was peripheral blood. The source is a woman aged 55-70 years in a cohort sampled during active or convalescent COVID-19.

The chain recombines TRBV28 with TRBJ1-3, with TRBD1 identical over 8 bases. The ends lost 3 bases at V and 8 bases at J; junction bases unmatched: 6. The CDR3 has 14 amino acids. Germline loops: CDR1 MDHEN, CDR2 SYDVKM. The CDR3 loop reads CASSFGRGRDTIYF. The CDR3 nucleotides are TGTGCCAGCAGTTTTGGCAGGGGGCGAGACACCATATATTTT.

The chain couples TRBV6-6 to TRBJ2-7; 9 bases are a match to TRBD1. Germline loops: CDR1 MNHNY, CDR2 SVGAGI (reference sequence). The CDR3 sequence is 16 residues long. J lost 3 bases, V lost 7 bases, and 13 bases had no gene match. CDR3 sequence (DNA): TGTGCCAGCACCCGAACAGGGGGCGGCAGCAACTACGAGCAGTACTTC. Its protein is CASTRTGGGSNYEQYF.

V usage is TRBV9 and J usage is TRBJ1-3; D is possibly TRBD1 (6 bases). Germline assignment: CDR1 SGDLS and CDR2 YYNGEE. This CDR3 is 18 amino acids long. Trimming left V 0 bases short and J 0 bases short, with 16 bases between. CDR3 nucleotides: TGTGCCAGCAGCGTAGCGCCCGACAGGCTTTTCTCTGGAAACACCATATATTTT. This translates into CASSVAPDRLFSGNTIYF.

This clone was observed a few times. The chain's CDR3 is CASSSSGQGAISSNQPQHF. For the CDR3, the DNA is TGTGCCAGCAGCTCTTCGGGACAGGGGGCGATTAGTAGCAATCAGCCCCAGCATTTT. J is TRBJ1-5 and V is TRBV7-2, with 12 bases fitting TRBD1. The CDR3 sequence is 19 residues long. With 4 bases clipped from V and 0 bases from J, the junction kept 10 bases outside the gene matches. Germline V gene sequence: CDR1 SGHTA, CDR2 FQGNSA.

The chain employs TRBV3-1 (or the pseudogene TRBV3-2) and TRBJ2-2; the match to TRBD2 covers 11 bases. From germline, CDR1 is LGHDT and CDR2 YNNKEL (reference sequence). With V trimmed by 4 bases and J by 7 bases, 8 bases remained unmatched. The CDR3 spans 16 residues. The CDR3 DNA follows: TGTGCCAGCAGCCTCGTAGCGGGGGGGCTCGTCGGGGAGCTGTTTTTT. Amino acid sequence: CASSLVAGGLVGELFF.

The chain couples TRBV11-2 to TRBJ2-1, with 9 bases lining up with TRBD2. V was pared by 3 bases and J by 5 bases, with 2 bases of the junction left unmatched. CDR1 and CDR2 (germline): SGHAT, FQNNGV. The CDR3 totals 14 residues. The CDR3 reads CASSFAGGNNEQFF. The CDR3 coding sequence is TGTGCCAGCAGCTTTGCGGGAGGGAACAATGAGCAGTTCTTC.

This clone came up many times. The CDR3 nucleotides are TGCGCCAGCAGCCAAGAAGAGCGGGGGGGCAGGGAGACCCAGTACTTC. This encodes CASSQEERGGRETQYF. The chain uses TRBV4-1 and TRBJ2-5, with 10 nucleotides matching TRBD2. The germline CDR1 and CDR2 sequences are MGHRA and YSYEKL. The length of the CDR3 is 16 residues. Trimming cost V 0 bases and J 5 bases; bases outside gene matches: 6.

CDR3 DNA sequence: TGTGCCTGGCGATCCGGACAGGGCTACGTCTACGAGCAGTACTTC. Protein sequence: CAWRSGQGYVYEQYF. The chain couples TRBV30 to TRBJ2-7, with 8 bases fitting TRBD1. Germline CDR1 is GTSNPN and CDR2 is SVGIG (reference sequence). CDR3 length equals 15 residues. Germline trimming cut 5 bases from V and 3 bases from J; bases unmatched to any gene: 12.

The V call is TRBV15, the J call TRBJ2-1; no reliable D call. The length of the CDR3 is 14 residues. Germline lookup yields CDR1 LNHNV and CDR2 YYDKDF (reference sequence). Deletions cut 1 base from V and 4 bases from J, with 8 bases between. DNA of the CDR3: TGTGCCACCAGCAGAGGGCAGGATTACAATGAGCAGTTCTTC. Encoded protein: CATSRGQDYNEQFF. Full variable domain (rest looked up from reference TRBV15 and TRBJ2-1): DAMVIQNPRYQVTQFGKPVTLSCSQTLNHNVMYWYQQKSSQAPKLLFHYYDKDFNNEADTPDNFQSRRPNTSFCFLDIRSPGLGDTAMYLCATSRGQDYNEQFFGPGTRLTVL.

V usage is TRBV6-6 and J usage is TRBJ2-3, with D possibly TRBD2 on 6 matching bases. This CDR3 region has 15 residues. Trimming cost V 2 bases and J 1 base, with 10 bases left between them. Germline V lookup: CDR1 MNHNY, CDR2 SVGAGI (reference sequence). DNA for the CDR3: TGTGCCAGCAGTTACGGGGGGATGGGCACAGATACGCAGTATTTT. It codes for CASSYGGMGTDTQYF.

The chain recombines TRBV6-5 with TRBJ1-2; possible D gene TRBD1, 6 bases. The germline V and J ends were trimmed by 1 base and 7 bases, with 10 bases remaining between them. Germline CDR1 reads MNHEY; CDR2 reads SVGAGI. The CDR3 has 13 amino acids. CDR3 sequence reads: CASSYLGQTGYTF. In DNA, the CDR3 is TGTGCCAGCAGTTACTTAGGACAGACTGGCTACACCTTC.

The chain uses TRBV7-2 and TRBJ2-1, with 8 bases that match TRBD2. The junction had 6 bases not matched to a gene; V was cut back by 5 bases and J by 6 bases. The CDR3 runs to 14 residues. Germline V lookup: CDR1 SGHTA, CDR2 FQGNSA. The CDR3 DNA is TGTGCCAGCAGCCCCCGGGGGGGCGGCAATGAGCAGTTCTTC. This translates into CASSPRGGGNEQFF. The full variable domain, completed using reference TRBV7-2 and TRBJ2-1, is GAGVSQSPSNKVTEKGKDVELRCDPISGHTALYWYRQSLGQGLEFLIYFQGNSAPDKSGLPSDRFSAERTGGSVSTLTIQRTQQEDSAVYLCASSPRGGGNEQFFGPGTRLTVL.

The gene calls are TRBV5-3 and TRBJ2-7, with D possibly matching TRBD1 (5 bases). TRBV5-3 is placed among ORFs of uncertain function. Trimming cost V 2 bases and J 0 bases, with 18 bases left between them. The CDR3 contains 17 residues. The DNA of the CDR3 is TGTGCCAGAAGCTTCCGACCAACAGGCTTAATCTCCTACGAGCAGTACTTC. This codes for CARSFRPTGLISYEQYF.

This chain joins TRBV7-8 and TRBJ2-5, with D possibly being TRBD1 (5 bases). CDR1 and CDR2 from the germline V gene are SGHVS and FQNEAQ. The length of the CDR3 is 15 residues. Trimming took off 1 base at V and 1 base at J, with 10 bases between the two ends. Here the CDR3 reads CASSLEGRAQETQYF. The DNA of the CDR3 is TGTGCCAGCAGCTTAGAGGGCAGGGCCCAAGAGACCCAGTACTTC.

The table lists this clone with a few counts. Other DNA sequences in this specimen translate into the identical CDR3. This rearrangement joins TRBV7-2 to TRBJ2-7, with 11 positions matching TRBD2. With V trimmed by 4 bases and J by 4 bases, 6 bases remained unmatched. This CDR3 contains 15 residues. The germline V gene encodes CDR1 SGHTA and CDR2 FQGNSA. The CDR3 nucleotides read TGTGCCAGCAGCTCCTTAGCGGGGGGGCAGTACGAGCAGTACTTC. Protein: CASSSLAGGQYEQYF.

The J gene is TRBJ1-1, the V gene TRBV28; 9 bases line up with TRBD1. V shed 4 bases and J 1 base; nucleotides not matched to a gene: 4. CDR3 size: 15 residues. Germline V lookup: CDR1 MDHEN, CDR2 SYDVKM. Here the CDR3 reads CASSSEDRGNTEAFF. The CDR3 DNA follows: TGTGCCAGCAGTTCCGAGGACAGGGGGAACACTGAAGCTTTCTTT.

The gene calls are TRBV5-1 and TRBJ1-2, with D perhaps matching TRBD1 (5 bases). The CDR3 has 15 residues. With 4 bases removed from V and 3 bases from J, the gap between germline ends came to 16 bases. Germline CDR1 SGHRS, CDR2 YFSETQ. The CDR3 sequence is CASSPQRGGDYGYTF. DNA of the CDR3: TGCGCCAGCAGCCCACAGCGGGGGGGGGACTATGGCTACACCTTC.